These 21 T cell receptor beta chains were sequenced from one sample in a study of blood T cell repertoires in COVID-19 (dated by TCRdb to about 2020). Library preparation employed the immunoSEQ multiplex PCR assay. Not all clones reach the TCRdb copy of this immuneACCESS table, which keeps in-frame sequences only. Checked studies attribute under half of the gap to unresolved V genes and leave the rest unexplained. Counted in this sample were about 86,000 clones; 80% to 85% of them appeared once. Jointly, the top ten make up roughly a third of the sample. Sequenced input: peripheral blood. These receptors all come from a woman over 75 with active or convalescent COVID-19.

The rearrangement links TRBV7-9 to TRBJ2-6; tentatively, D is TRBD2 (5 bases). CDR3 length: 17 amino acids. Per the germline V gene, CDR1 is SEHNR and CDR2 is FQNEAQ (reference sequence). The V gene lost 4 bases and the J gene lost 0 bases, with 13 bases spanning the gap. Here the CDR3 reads CASSSYGESSGANVLTF. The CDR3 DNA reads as TGTGCCAGCAGCTCTTACGGGGAAAGCTCTGGGGCCAACGTCCTGACTTTC.

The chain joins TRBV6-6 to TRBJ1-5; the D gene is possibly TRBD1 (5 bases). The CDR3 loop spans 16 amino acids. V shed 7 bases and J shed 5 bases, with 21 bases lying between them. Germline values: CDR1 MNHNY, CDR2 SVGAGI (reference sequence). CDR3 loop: CASTNGRQGRDQPQHF. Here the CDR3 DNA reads TGTGCCAGCACCAACGGCCGGCAGGGTAGGGATCAGCCCCAGCATTTT.

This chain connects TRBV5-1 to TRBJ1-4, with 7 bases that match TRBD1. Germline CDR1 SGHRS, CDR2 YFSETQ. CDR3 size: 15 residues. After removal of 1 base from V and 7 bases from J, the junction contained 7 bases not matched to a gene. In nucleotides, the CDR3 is TGCGCCAGCAGCTTGTTACAGGGGCAGGGTGAAAAACTGTTTTTT. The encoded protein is CASSLLQGQGEKLFF. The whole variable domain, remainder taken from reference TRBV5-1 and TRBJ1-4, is KAGVTQTPRYLIKTRGQQVTLSCSPISGHRSVSWYQQTPGQGLQFLFEYFSETQRNKGNFPGRFSGRQFSNSRSEMNVSTLELGDSALYLCASSLLQGQGEKLFFGSGTQLSVL.

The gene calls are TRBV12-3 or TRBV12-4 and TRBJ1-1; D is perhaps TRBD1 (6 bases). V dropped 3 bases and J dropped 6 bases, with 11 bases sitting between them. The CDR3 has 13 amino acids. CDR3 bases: TGTGCCAGCAGTTTTCATGGGGGCTCTGAAGCTTTCTTT. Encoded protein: CASSFHGGSEAFF.

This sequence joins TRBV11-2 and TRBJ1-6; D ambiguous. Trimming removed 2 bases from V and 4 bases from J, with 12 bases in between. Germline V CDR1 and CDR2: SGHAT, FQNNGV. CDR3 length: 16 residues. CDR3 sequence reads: CASSLNPGLYNSPLHF. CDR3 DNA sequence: TGTGCCAGCAGCTTAAATCCCGGACTGTATAATTCACCCCTCCACTTT.

In DNA form, the CDR3 reads TGTGCCAGTAGACCCGGCTGGGCTTCATATAGCAATCAGCCCCAGCATTTT. It is translated as CASRPGWASYSNQPQHF. J is TRBJ1-5 and V is TRBV19; the D is unclear. Germline V gives CDR1 LNHDA, CDR2 SQIVND (reference sequence). CDR3 length equals 17 residues. V was cut by 6 bases and J by 0 bases, with 18 bases left in between.

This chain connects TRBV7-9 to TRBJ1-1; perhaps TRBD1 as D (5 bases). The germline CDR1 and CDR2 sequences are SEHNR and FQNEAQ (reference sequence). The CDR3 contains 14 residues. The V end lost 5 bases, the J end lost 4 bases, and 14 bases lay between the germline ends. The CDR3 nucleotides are TGTGCCAGCAGCCTGGACATCATCGGCACTGAAGCTTTCTTT. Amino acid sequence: CASSLDIIGTEAFF.

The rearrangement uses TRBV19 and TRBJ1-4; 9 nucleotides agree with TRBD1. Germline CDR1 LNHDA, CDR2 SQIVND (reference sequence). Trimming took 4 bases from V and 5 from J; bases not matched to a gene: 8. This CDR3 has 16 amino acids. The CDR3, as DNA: TGTGCCAGTAGTACTGTTACGGGACAGGGAAATGAAAAACTGTTTTTT. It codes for CASSTVTGQGNEKLFF.

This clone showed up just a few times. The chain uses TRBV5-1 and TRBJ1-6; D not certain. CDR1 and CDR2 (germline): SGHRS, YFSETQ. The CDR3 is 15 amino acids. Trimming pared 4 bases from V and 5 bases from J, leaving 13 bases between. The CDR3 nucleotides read TGCGCCAGCAGCCGTGTGGTGGGAGATAATTCACCCCTCCACTTT. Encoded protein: CASSRVVGDNSPLHF.

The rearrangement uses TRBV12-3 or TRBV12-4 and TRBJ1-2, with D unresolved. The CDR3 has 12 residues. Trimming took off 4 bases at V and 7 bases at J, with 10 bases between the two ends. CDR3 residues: CASSYLAAGYTF. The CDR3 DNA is TGTGCCAGCAGTTATTTGGCGGCTGGCTACACCTTC.

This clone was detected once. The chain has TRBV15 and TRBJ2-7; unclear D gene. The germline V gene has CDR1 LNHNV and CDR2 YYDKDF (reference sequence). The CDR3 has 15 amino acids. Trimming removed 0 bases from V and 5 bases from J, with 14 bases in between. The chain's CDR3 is CATSRDPAGWDEQYF. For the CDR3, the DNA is TGTGCCACCAGCAGAGATCCCGCAGGCTGGGACGAGCAGTACTTC.

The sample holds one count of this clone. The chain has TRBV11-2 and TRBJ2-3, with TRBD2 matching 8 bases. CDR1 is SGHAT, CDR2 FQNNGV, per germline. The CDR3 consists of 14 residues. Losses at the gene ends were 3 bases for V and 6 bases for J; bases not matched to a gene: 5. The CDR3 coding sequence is TGTGCCAGCAGCTTCCCAGGGACTAGGGATACGCAGTATTTT. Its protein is CASSFPGTRDTQYF.

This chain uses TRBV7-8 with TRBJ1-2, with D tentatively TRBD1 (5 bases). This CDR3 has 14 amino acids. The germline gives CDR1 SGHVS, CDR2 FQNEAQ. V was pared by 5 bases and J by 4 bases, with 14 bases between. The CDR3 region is CASSPQGQFYGYTF. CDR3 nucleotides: TGTGCCAGCAGCCCCCAGGGCCAGTTCTATGGCTACACCTTC. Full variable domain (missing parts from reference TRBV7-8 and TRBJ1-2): GAGVSQSPRYKVAKRGQDVALRCDPISGHVSLFWYQQALGQGPEFLTYFQNEAQLDKSGLPSDRFFAERPEGSVSTLKIQRTQQEDSAVYLCASSPQGQFYGYTFGSGTRLTVV.

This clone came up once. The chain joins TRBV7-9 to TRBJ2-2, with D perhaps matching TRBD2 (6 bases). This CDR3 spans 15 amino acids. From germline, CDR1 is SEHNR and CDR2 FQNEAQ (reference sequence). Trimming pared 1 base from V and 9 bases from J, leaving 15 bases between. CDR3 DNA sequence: TGTGCCAGCAGCTTAGGATCGACTAGGAACCGGGAGCTGTTTTTT. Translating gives CASSLGSTRNRELFF.

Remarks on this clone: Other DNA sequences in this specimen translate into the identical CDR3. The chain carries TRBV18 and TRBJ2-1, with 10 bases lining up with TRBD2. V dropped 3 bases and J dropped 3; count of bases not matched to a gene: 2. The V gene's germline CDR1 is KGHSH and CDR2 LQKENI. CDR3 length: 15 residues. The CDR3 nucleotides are TGTGCCAGCTCACCCTCTAGCGGGAGCTACAATGAGCAGTTCTTC. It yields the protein CASSPSSGSYNEQFF.

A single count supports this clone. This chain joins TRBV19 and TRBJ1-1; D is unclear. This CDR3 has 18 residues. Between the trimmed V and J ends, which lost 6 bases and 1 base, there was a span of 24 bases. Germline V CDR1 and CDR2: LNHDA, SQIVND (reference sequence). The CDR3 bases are TGTGCCAGTAGCCGCACTAGCATGGTGCTAACTCCGAACACTGAAGCTTTCTTT. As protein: CASSRTSMVLTPNTEAFF. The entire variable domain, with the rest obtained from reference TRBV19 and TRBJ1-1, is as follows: DGGITQSPKYLFRKEGQNVTLSCEQNLNHDAMYWYRQDPGQGLRLIYYSQIVNDFQKGDIAEGYSVSREKKESFPLTVTSAQKNPTAFYLCASSRTSMVLTPNTEAFFGQGTRLTVV.

The DNA for the CDR3 is TGCGCCAGCAGCCCGGGGACAGGCGGCCACTCTGGGGCCAACGTCCTGACTTTC. The encoded protein is CASSPGTGGHSGANVLTF. The chain uses TRBV5-1 and TRBJ2-6; 8 bases agree with TRBD1. Germline lookup yields CDR1 SGHRS and CDR2 YFSETQ. J lost 0 bases, V lost 4 bases, and 9 bases had no gene match. The CDR3 consists of 18 residues.

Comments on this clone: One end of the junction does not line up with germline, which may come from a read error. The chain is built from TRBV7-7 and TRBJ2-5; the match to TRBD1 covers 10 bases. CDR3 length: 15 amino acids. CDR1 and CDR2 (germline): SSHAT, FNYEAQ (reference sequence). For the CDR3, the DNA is TGTGCTAGCAGCTCGGGACAGGGGCCGCCAGAGACCCAGTACTTC. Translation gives CASSSGQGPPETQYF.

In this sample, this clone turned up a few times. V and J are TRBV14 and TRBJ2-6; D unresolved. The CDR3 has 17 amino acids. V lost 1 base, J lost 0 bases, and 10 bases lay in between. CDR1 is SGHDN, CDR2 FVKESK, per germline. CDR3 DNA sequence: TGTGCCAGCAGCCAAGCTTTTCCTCTCTCTGGGGCCAACGTCCTGACTTTC. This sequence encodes CASSQAFPLSGANVLTF.

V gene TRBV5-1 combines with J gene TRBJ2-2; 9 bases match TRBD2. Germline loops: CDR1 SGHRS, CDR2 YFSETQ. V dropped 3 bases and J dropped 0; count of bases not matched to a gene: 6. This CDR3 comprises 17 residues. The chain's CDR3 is CASSWASGAANTGELFF. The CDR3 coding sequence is TGCGCCAGCAGCTGGGCTAGCGGGGCAGCGAACACCGGGGAGCTGTTTTTT.

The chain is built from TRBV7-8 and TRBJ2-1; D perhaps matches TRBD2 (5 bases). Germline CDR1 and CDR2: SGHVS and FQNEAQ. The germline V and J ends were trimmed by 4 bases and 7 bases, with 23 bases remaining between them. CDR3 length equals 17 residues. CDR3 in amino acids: CASSSSPQRGLVNEQFF. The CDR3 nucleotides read TGTGCCAGCAGCTCTAGCCCCCAGCGTGGGCTGGTAAATGAGCAGTTCTTC.